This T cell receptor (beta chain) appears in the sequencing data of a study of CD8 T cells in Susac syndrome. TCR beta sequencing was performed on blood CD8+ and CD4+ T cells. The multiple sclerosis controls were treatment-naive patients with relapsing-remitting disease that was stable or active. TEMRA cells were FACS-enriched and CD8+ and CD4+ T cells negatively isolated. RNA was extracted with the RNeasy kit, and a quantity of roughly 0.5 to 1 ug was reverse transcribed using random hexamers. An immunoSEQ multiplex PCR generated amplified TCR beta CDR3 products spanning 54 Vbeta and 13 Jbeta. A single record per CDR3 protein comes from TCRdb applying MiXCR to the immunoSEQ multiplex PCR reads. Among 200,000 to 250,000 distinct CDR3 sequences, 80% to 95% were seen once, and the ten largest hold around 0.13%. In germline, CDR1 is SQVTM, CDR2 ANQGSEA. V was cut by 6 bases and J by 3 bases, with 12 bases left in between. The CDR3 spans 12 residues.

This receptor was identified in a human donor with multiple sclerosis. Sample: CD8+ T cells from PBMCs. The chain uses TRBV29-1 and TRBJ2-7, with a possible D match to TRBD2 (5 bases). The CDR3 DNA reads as TGCAGCGTAGGCGGACTCTTCTACGAGCAGTACTTC. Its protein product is CSVGGLFYEQYF.